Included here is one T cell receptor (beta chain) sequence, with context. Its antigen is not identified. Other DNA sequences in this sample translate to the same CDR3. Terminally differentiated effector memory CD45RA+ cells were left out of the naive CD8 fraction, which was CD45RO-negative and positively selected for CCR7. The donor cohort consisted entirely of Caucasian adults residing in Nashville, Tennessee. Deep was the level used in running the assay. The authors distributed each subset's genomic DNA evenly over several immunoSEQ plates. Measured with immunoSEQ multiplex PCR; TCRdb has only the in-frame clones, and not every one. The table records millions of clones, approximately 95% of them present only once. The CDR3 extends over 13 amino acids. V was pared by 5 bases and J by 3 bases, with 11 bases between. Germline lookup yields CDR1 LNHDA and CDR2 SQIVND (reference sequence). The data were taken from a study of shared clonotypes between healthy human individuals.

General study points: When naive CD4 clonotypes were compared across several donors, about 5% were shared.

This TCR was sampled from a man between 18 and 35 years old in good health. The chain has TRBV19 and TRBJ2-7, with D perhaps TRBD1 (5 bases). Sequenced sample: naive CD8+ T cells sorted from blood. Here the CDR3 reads CASSGGQGYEQYF. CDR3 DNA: TGTGCCAGTAGTGGTGGGCAGGGCTACGAGCAGTACTTC.